This TCR beta chain was documented in a study of T cells expressing NK-cell markers. Study-level results: Topping the CD3+CD56-NKG2C+ fraction as well were these clonotypes, in a handful of donors.

With regard to this clonotype: The antigen remains undetermined.

CDR1 and CDR2 from the germline V gene are LGHDT and YNNKEL (reference sequence). The CDR3 is 13 residues long. Generation of TCR beta cDNA was performed by 5'RACE template switching incorporating UMIs. From its re-call of the 5' RACE reads, TCRdb lists each CDR3 protein once, without DNA. The sample has 350,000 to 400,000 distinct CDR3 sequences, and its top ten clones hold roughly a tenth. The chain carries TRBV3-1 and TRBJ1-1; absent DNA, TCRdb's TRBD1 call cannot be checked. Sequenced sample: blood T cells: a sorted CD56 or NKG2C T cell subset, CD4+ or CD8+ T cells, or bulk PBMC T cells (not recorded which). The clonotype originates from a woman in her fifties or sixties in good health. CDR3 sequence: CASRGTGTAEAFF.